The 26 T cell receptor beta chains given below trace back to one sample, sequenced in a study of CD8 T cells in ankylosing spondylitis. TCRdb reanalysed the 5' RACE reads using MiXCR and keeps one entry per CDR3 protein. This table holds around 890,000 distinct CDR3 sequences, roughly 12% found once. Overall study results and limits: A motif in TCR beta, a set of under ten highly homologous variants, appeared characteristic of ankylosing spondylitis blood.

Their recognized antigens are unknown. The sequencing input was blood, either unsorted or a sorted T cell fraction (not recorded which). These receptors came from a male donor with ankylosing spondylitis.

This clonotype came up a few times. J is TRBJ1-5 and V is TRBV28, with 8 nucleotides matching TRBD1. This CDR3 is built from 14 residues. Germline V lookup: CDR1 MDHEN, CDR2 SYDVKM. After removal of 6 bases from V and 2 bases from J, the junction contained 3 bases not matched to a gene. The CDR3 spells CASRLGQGNQPQHF. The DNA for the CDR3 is TGTGCCAGCAGACTGGGACAGGGCAATCAGCCCCAGCATTTT.

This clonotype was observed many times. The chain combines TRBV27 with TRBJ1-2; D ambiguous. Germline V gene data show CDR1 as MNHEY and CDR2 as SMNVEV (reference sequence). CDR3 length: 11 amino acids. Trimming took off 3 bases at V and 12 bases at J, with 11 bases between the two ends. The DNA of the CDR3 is TGTGCCAGCAGTTTCTGGGGTGTCGACACCTTC. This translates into CASSFWGVDTF.

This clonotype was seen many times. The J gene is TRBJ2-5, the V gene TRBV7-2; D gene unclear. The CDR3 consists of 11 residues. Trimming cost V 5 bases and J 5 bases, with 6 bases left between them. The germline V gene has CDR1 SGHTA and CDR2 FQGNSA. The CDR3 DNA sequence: TGTGCCAGCAGCCAAGGGGAGACCCAGTACTTC. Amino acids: CASSQGETQYF.

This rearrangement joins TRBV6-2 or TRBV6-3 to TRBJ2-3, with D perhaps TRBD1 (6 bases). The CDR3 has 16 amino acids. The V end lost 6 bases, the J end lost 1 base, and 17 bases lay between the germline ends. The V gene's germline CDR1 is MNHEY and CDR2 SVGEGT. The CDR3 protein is CASRPPQGRGTDTQYF. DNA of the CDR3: TGTGCCAGCAGACCTCCACAGGGAAGAGGCACAGATACGCAGTATTTT.

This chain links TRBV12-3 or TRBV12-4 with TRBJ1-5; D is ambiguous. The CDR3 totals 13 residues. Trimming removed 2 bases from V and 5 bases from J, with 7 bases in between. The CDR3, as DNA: TGTGCCAGCAGTTTAAGTATGTATCAGCCCCAGCATTTT. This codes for CASSLSMYQPQHF.

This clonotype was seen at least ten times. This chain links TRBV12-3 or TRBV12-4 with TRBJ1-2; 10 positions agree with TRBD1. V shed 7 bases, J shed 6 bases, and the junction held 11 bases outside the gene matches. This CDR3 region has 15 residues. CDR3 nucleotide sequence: TGTGCCAGCACTCTCCGGGACAGGGGATCGGATGGCTACACCTTC. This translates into CASTLRDRGSDGYTF.

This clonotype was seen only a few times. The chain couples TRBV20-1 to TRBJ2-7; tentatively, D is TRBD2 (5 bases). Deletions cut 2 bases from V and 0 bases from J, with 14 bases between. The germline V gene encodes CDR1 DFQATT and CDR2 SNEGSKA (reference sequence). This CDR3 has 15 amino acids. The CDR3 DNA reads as TGCAGTGCTAGATCCCCAGCGGAGAACTCCTACGAGCAGTACTTC. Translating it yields CSARSPAENSYEQYF.

The CDR3: CSARSTGGSAGANVLTF. The DNA of the CDR3 is TGCAGTGCTCGCTCCACAGGGGGCTCAGCTGGGGCCAACGTCCTGACTTTC. This chain joins TRBV20-1 and TRBJ2-6; TRBD1 matches 9 bases. Germline trimming cut 5 bases from V and 2 bases from J; bases unmatched to any gene: 10. CDR1 is DFQATT and CDR2 is SNEGSKA in the germline V gene (reference sequence). The CDR3 contains 17 residues.

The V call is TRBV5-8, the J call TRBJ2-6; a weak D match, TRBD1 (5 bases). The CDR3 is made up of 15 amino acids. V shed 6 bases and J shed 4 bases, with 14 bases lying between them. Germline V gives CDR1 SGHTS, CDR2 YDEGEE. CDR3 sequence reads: CASITTGAGANVLTF. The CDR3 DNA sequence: TGTGCCAGCATAACCACAGGAGCCGGGGCCAACGTCCTGACTTTC.

DNA of the CDR3: TGTGCCAGCAGGCAGGACAGGGACCAAGAGACCCAGTACTTC. It is translated as CASRQDRDQETQYF. The chain combines TRBV6-1 with TRBJ2-5; TRBD1 matches at 8 bases. The CDR3 is made up of 14 amino acids. Germline CDR1 MNHNS, CDR2 SASEGT. V trimming: 6 bases; J trimming: 0 bases; junction bases outside the gene matches: 3.

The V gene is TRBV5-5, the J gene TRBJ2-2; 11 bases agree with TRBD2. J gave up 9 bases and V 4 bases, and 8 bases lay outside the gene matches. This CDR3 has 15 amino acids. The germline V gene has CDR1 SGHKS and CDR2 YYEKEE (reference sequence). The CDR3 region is CASSAPLAGVWELFF. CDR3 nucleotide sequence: TGTGCCAGCAGCGCGCCACTAGCGGGAGTTTGGGAGCTGTTTTTT.

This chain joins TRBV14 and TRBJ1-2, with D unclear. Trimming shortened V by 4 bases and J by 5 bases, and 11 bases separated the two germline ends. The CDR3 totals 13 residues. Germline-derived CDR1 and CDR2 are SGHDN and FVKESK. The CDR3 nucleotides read TGTGCCAGCAGCCCCCAATTTGTTTATGGCTACACCTTC. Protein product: CASSPQFVYGYTF.

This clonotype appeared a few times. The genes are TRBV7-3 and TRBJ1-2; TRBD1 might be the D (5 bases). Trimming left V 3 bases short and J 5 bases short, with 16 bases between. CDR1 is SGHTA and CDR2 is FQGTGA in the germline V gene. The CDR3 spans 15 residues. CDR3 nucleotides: TGTGCCAGCAGCTTGTCGGGGCAGGGCACGTATGGCTACACCTTC. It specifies CASSLSGQGTYGYTF.

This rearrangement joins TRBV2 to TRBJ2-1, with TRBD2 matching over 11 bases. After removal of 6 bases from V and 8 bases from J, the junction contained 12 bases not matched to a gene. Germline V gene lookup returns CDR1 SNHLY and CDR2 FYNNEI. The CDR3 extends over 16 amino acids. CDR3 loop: CASRGGGTSGKDEQFF. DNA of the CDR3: TGTGCCAGCAGAGGCGGCGGGACTAGCGGTAAAGATGAGCAGTTCTTC.

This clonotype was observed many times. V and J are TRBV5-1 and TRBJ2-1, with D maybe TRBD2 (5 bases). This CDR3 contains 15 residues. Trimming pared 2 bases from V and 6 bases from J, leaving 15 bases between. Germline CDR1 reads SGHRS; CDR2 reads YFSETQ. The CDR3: CASSFSSARGNEQFF. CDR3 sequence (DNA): TGCGCCAGCAGCTTTTCGTCCGCCCGGGGCAATGAGCAGTTCTTC.

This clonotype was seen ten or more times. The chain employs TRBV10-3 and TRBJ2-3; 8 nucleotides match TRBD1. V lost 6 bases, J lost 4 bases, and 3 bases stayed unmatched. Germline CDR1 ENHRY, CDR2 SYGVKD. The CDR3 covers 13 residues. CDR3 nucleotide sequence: TGTGCCATCAGCGAACAGGGGGCAGATACGCAGTATTTT. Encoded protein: CAISEQGADTQYF.

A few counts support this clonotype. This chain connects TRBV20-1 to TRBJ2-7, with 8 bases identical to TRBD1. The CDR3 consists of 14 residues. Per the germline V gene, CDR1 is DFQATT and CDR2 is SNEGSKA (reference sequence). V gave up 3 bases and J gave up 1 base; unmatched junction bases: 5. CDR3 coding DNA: TGCAGTGCTAGCTATTGGACAGGGTCCTACGAGCAGTACTTC. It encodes CSASYWTGSYEQYF.

This chain's CDR3 is CSAIAGGSTTDTQYF. The CDR3 DNA is TGCAGTGCAATAGCGGGGGGGTCCACCACAGATACGCAGTATTTT. V usage is TRBV20-1 and J usage is TRBJ2-3, with 11 nucleotides matching TRBD2. The V gene's germline CDR1 is DFQATT and CDR2 SNEGSKA (reference sequence). CDR3 length: 15 amino acids. Trimming at V came to 6 bases and at J to 2 bases, leaving 7 bases not matched to a gene.

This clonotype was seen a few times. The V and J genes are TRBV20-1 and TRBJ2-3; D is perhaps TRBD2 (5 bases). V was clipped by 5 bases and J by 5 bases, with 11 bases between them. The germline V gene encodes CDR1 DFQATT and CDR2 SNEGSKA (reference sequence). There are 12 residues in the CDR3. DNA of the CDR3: TGCAGTGCTGAGCTAGCTTTAGATACGCAGTATTTT. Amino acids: CSAELALDTQYF.

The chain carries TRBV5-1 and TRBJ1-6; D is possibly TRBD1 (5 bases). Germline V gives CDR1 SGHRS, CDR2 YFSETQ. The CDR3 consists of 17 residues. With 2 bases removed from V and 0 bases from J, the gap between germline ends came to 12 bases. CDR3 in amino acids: CASSFGHQSSYNSPLHF. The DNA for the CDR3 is TGCGCCAGCAGCTTCGGACACCAGAGCTCCTATAATTCACCCCTCCACTTT.

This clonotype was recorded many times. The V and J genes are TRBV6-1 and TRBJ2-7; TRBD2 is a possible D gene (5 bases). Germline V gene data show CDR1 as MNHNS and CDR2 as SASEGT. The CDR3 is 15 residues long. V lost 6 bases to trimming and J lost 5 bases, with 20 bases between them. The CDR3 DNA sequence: TGTGCCAGCAGCTCCCGGCTAGCTGTCCCCAACGAGCAGTACTTC. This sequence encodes CASSSRLAVPNEQYF.

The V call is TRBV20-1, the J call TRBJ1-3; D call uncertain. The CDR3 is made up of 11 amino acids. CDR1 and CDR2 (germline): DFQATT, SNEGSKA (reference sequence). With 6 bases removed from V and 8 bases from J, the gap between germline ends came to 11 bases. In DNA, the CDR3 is TGCAGTGCCGCGTTTGCGGACACCATATATTTT. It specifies CSAAFADTIYF.

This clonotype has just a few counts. DNA of the CDR3: TGCAGTGCTAGACTGCAAGAGACCCAGTACTTC. Its protein is CSARLQETQYF. This rearrangement joins TRBV20-1 to TRBJ2-5; no clear D gene. The CDR3 sequence is 11 residues long. The ends were cut back, 2 bases at V and 2 bases at J, with 3 bases in the middle. The germline V gene has CDR1 DFQATT and CDR2 SNEGSKA (reference sequence).

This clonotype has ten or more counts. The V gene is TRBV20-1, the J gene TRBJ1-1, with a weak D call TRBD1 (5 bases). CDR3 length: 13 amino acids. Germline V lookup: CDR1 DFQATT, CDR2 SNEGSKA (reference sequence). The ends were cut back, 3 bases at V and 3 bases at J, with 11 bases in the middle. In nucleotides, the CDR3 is TGCAGTGCTAGGGGGCGCGGGGACACTGAAGCTTTCTTT. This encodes CSARGRGDTEAFF.

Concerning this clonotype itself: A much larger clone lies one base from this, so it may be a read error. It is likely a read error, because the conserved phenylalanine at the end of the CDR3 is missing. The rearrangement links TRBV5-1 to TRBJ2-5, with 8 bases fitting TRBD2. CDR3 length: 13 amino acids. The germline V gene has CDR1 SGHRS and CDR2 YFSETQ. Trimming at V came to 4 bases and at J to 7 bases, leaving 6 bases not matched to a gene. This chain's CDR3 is CASSIGLAGTQYL. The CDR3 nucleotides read TGCGCCAGCAGCATAGGACTAGCTGGGACCCAGTACTTA.

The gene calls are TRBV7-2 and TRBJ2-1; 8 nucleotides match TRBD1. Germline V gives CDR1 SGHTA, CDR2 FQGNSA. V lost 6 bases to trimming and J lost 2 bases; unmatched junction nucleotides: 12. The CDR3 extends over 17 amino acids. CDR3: CASSIQLRQGTYNEQFF. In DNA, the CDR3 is TGTGCCAGCAGTATTCAGCTAAGACAGGGGACCTACAATGAGCAGTTCTTC.